This T cell receptor beta chain appears in the sequencing data of a study of shared clonotypes between healthy human individuals. Whole-study results and caveats: Among donors, clonotype sharing was expected to be affected by sequencing depth.

CD45RO-negative, CCR7-positively selected cells formed the naive CD8 fraction, excluding terminally differentiated effector memory CD45RA+ cells. The method was immunoSEQ multiplex PCR; TCRdb's version includes in-frame clones alone and lacks a portion of them. The sample holds hundreds of thousands of clones, almost 95% seen once. Of note for this clone: Its antigen is currently unknown.

Per the germline V gene, CDR1 is LGHNT and CDR2 is FRNRAP. The CDR3 has 12 amino acids. V lost 1 base and J 5 bases, leaving 3 bases between the germline ends. The source material was naive CD8+ T cells sorted from blood. The clonotype comes from a man younger than 40 in good health. The V and J genes are TRBV12-5 and TRBJ2-1, with no clear D. DNA for the CDR3: TGTGCTAGTGGTTTGGGAAACAATGAGCAGTTCTTC. Its translation: CASGLGNNEQFF. The full variable domain, completed using reference TRBV12-5 and TRBJ2-1, is DARVTQTPRHKVTEMGQEVTMRCQPILGHNTVFWYRQTMMQGLELLAYFRNRAPLDDSGMPKDRFSAEMPDATLATLKIQPSEPRDSAVYFCASGLGNNEQFFGPGTRLTVL.